This record concerns one T cell receptor (beta chain) sequence. What it binds is not known. CDR1 and CDR2 from the germline V gene are DFQATT and SNEGSKA (reference sequence). The V and J ends lost 5 bases and 1 base, in that order; junction bases with no gene match: 3. The CDR3 has 14 residues. This sample stems from a study of regulatory T cells in long-lasting Graves disease. The TCR beta library used iRepertoire HTBI primers with Arm-PCR amplification of CDR3. TCRdb independently ran MiXCR on the multiplex PCR reads; one entry per CDR3 protein. The data show some 330,000 distinct CDR3 sequences, with roughly 25% seen just once and around 30% held by the top ten. Regarding time point: persistent/refractory GD, antithyroid drugs over 5 years with positive TRAb. Following extraction of RNA from PBMCs, that RNA was used to make the TCR library. Study-wide points: Investigators studied peripheral blood only, not thyroid tissue.

The sequence was collected from a woman aged 40 to 55 with Graves disease. The V gene is TRBV20-1, the J gene TRBJ2-2, with 8 bases identical to TRBD1. The source was peripheral blood mononuclear cells (PBMCs), collected when the disease was refractory, from a patient treated with antithyroid drugs. The CDR3 region is CSAQDRENTGELFF. DNA for the CDR3: TGCAGTGCTCAGGACAGGGAGAACACCGGGGAGCTGTTTTTT.